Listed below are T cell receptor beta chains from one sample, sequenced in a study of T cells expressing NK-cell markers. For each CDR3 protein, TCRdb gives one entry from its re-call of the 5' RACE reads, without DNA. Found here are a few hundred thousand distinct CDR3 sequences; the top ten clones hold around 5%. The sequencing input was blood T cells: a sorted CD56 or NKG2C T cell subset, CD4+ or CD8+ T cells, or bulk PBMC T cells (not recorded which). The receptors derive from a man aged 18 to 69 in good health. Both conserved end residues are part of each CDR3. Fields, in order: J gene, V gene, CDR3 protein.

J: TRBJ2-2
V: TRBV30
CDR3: CAWTGFLNTGELFF

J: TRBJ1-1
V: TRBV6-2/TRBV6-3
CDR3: CASSPTTRQQKNTEAFF

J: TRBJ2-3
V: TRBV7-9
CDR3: CASSPRGGLGTDTQYF

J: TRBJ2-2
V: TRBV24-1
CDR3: CATSDPDGGITGELFF

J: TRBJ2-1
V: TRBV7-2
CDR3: CASSFGGPVTEQFF

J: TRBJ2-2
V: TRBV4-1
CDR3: CASSPREGNTGELFF

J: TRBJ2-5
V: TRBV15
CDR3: CATSLRQGVETQYF

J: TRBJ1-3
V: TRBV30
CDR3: CAWSVERSGNTIYF

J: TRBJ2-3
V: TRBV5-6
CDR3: CASSLDFARGRQYF

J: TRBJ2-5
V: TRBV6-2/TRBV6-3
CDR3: CASSGQGGLQETQYF

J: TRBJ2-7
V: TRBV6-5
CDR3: CASSSYGQGTYEQYF

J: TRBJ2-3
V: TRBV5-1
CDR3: CASSPPAGAFDTQYF

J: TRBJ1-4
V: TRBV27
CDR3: CASSLDRRREKLFF

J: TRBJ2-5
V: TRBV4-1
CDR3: CASSPGTSRQETQYF

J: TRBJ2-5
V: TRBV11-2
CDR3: CASSLATGDGETQYF

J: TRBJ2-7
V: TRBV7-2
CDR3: CASSLGHYRDGAYEQYF

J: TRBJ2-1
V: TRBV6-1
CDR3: CASRNPRGSYNEQFF

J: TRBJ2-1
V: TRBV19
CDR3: CASTSAGQNNEQFF

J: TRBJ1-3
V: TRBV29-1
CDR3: CSARQGNSGNTIYF

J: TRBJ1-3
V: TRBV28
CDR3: CASTVGGAGNTIYF

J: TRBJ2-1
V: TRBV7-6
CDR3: CASSRRRGGATYNEQFF

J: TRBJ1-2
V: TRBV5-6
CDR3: CASSLAGWQSFDGYTF

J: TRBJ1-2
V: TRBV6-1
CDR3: CASRRQAGNGYTF

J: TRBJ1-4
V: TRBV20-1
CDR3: CSARGRVSNEKLFF

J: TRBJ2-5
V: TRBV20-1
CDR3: CSARSPKQETQYF

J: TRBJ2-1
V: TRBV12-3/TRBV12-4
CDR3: CASSLVRAAANEQFF

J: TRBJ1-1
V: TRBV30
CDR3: CAWSKPGQGRAFF

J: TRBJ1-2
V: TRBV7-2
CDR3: CASSLVTGVYVYGYTF

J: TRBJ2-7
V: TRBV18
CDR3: CASSPPAHFYEQYF

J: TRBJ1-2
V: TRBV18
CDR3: CASSSSDRARGYTF

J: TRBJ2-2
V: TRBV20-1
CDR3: CSAPREAGELFF

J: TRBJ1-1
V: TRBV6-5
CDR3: CASSSPGLRGQDTEAFF

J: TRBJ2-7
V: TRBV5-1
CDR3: CASRALTSSYEQYF

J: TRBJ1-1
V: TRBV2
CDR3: CASSESWLNTEAFF

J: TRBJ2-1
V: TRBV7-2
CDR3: CASSLVPGGGQEAEQFF

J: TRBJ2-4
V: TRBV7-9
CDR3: CASRRDLDIQYF

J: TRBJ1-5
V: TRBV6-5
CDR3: CASSYYTRLDQPQHF

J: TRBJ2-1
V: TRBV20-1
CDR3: CSAQPGGGDNEQFF

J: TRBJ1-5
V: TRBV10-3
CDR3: CAISSRVGSNQPQHF

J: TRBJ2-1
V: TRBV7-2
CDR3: CASSDRDRGRNEQFF

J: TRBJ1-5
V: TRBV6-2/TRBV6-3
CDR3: CASSPEAGTGPGAQHF

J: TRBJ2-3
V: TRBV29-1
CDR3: CSLRTSGSEDTQYF

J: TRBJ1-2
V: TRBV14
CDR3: CASSQGRSYGYTF

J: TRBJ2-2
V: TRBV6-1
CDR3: CASSGRQGGIGELFF

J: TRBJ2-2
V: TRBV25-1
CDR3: CASSERVTRRTGELFF

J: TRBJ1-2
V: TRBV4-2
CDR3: CASSQGGGGSAYGYTF

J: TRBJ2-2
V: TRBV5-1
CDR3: CASSLLASGYTGELFF

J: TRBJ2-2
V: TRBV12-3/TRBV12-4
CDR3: CASWGGDLNTGELFF

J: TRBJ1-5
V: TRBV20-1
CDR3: CSASVAQGNQPQHF

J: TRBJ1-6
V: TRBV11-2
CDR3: CASSVRDSYNSPLHF

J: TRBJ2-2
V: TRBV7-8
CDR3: CASSLGGPGTGGIGELFF

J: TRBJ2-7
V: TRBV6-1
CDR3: CASSDELAYEQYF

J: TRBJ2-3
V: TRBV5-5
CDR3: CASSPQGGSPDTQYF

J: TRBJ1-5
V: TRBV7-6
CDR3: CASSRTGDPNQPQHF

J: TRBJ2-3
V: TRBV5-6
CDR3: CASSFTGAQDTQYF

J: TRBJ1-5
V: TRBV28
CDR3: CASTWTGNGNQPQHF

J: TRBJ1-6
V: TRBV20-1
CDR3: CSARKGTGNNSPLHF

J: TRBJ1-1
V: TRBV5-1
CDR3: CASSLWQAGGTEAFF

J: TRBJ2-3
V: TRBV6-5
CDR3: CASSSAGTSTDTQYF

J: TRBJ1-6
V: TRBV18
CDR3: CASSPQGTDSPLHF